The 27 T cell receptor beta chains below were found in one sample sequenced in a study of cytomegalovirus exposure and HLA in healthy donors. PCR used 60 Vbeta primers and 13 Jbeta primers. TCRdb's table, derived via immunoSEQ multiplex PCR, lists solely in-frame clones and lacks some. The sample has 100,000 to 150,000 clones, around three quarters seen once; the top ten hold about 2%. The sample taken for sequencing was PBMCs. The source is a man aged 18 to 30 in good health and CMV-seronegative.

This clone was seen more than once but under ten times. CDR3 coding DNA: TGTGCCAGCAGCTTATCCGGGGGAGTTAGCAATCAGCCCCAGCATTTT. It is translated as CASSLSGGVSNQPQHF. The V gene is TRBV7-6, the J gene TRBJ1-5; D is possibly TRBD1 (5 bases). The CDR3 length is 16 residues. The germline CDR1 and CDR2 sequences are SGHVS and FNYEAQ. V lost 2 bases, J lost 0 bases, and 11 bases lay in between. The variable domain in full, with the rest retrieved from reference TRBV7-6 and TRBJ1-5, is GAGVSQSPRYKVTKRGQDVALRCDPISGHVSLYWYRQALGQGPEFLTYFNYEAQQDKSGLPNDRFSAERPEGSISTLTIQRTEQRDSAMYRCASSLSGGVSNQPQHFGDGTRLSIL.

The chain combines TRBV5-6 with TRBJ2-2, with D tentatively TRBD2 (5 bases). The CDR3 loop spans 14 amino acids. V was cut by 5 bases and J by 2 bases, with 10 bases left in between. The germline V gene has CDR1 SGHDT and CDR2 YYEEEE. For the CDR3, the DNA is TGTGCCAGCAGGAGGGCGTTCAACACCGGGGAGCTGTTTTTT. This gives the protein CASRRAFNTGELFF.

The V and J genes are TRBV28 and TRBJ2-5, with 8 bases aligning to TRBD1. The ends lost 5 bases at V and 11 bases at J; junction bases unmatched: 7. Per germline, CDR1 MDHEN and CDR2 SYDVKM. The CDR3 runs 12 residues. This CDR3 is CASSQDRVGQYF. Written as DNA, the CDR3 is TGTGCCAGCAGTCAGGACAGGGTTGGGCAGTACTTC.

In its sample, this clone was seen once. The genes are TRBV2 and TRBJ2-1, with 10 bases matching TRBD2. The length of the CDR3 is 13 residues. The ends lost 11 bases at V and 6 bases at J; junction bases unmatched: 7. Germline V gene data show CDR1 as SNHLY and CDR2 as FYNNEI. The CDR3 region has the DNA TGTGCCGGTCGCAGCGGGAGGGCCAATGAGCAGTTCTTC. Translated: CAGRSGRANEQFF. Full variable domain (outside the CDR3, taken from reference TRBV2 and TRBJ2-1): EPEVTQTPSHQVTQMGQEVILRCVPISNHLYFYWYRQILGQKVEFLVSFYNNEISEKSEIFDDQFSVERPDGSNFTLKIRSTKLEDSAMYFCAGRSGRANEQFFGPGTRLTVL.

This sequence joins TRBV28 and TRBJ1-5; tentative D call: TRBD1 (5 bases). Trimming pared 4 bases from V and 9 bases from J, leaving 16 bases between. The CDR3 runs to 14 residues. Germline V gene data show CDR1 as MDHEN and CDR2 as SYDVKM. Here the CDR3 reads CASSSLPGGVPQHF. For the CDR3, the DNA is TGTGCCAGCAGTTCACTCCCGGGGGGTGTGCCCCAGCATTTT.

The chain recombines TRBV5-1 with TRBJ2-5, with 9 bases fitting TRBD2. This CDR3 comprises 16 residues. V lost 0 bases to trimming and J lost 2 bases; unmatched junction nucleotides: 5. CDR1 is SGHRS and CDR2 is YFSETQ in the germline V gene. CDR3 residues: CASSLEAGGPQETQYF. The DNA for the CDR3 is TGCGCCAGCAGCTTGGAGGCGGGAGGGCCTCAAGAGACCCAGTACTTC.

The chain combines TRBV27 with TRBJ2-7; no clear D. The CDR3 loop spans 18 amino acids. CDR1 is MNHEY and CDR2 is SMNVEV in the germline V gene (reference sequence). V was clipped by 0 bases and J by 0 bases, with 18 bases between them. CDR3 sequence reads: CASSLSIGGPRSSYEQYV. CDR3 bases: TGTGCCAGCAGTTTATCGATTGGCGGCCCTAGGAGCTCCTACGAGCAGTACGTC.

The V call is TRBV5-1, the J call TRBJ1-6, with 7 bases aligning to TRBD1. V shed 4 bases, J shed 9 bases, and the junction held 10 bases outside the gene matches. Germline CDR1 and CDR2: SGHRS and YFSETQ. The CDR3 contains 15 residues. The CDR3 sequence: CASSPGDREISPLHF. In DNA form, the CDR3 reads TGCGCCAGCAGCCCGGGCGACAGGGAGATTTCACCCCTCCACTTT.

The genes are TRBV6-6 and TRBJ1-6; 8 positions match TRBD1. The CDR3 runs 15 residues. Trimming at V came to 0 bases and at J to 8 bases, leaving 3 bases not matched to a gene. CDR1 is MNHNY, CDR2 SVGAGI, per germline (reference sequence). For the CDR3, the DNA is TGTGCCAGCAGTTACTCGACAGGGGCTGATTCACCCCTCCACTTT. This encodes CASSYSTGADSPLHF.

V usage is TRBV28 and J usage is TRBJ2-5, with 9 bases identical to TRBD1. Germline V gene lookup returns CDR1 MDHEN and CDR2 SYDVKM. Germline trimming cut 6 bases from V and 5 bases from J; bases unmatched to any gene: 10. The CDR3 sequence is 15 residues long. The CDR3 spells CASRGAGTGQETQYF. CDR3 in DNA: TGTGCCAGCAGAGGAGCCGGGACAGGGCAGGAGACCCAGTACTTC.

This chain connects TRBV7-8 to TRBJ1-3; 7 nucleotides line up with TRBD1. The germline V gene encodes CDR1 SGHVS and CDR2 FQNEAQ. The V and J ends lost 4 bases and 0 bases, in that order; junction bases with no gene match: 3. There are 15 residues in the CDR3. The CDR3 region has the DNA TGTGCCAGCAGCTCAACAGGGGCCTCTGGAAACACCATATATTTT. Amino acids: CASSSTGASGNTIYF.

The CDR3, as DNA: TGTGCCAGCAGTTACCGTCAGGGGGTGGTGTACTTC. Translated: CASSYRQGVVYF. The rearrangement joins TRBV6-5 to TRBJ2-7, with TRBD1 identical over 7 bases. The trim removed 2 bases at V and 12 bases at J, leaving 7 bases unmatched. This CDR3 is 12 amino acids long. Germline-derived CDR1 and CDR2 are MNHEY and SVGAGI.

This sequence joins TRBV5-8 and TRBJ2-7, with D possibly TRBD2 on 6 matching bases. The CDR3 contains 14 residues. The V and J ends lost 1 base and 1 base respectively, with 9 bases between them. The V gene's germline CDR1 is SGHTS and CDR2 YDEGEE. CDR3 in amino acids: CASSLWGVSYEQYV. CDR3 sequence (DNA): TGTGCCAGCAGCTTGTGGGGGGTATCCTACGAGCAGTACGTC.

The V call is TRBV21-1, the J call TRBJ2-3; whether TRBD1, the table's D call, matches the DNA was not checked. TRBV21-1 is noted as a pseudogene. This CDR3 contains 14 residues. The CDR3 DNA is TGTGCCAGCAGCAAAGGGGGCATGACAGATACGCAGTATTTT. Its protein product is CASSKGGMTDTQYF.

The V gene is TRBV4-1, the J gene TRBJ1-2, with D possibly being TRBD1 (6 bases). Germline assignment: CDR1 MGHRA and CDR2 YSYEKL. The CDR3 contains 15 residues. V lost 2 bases to trimming and J lost 6 bases, with 16 bases between them. The CDR3 spells CASSQHETTGNGYTF. In DNA, the CDR3 is TGCGCCAGCAGCCAACACGAAACTACAGGGAATGGCTACACCTTC.

The chain uses TRBV14 and TRBJ2-5, with D unresolved. Germline V gene data show CDR1 as SGHDN and CDR2 as FVKESK. V was pared by 4 bases and J by 2 bases, with 11 bases between. The CDR3 has 14 residues. The CDR3 reads CASSPIIRQETQYF. The CDR3 DNA sequence: TGTGCCAGCAGCCCGATTATTCGGCAAGAGACCCAGTACTTC. Drawing the rest from reference TRBV14 and TRBJ2-5, the complete variable domain is EAGVTQFPSHSVIEKGQTVTLRCDPISGHDNLYWYRRVMGKEIKFLLHFVKESKQDESGMPNNRFLAERTGGTYSTLKVQPAELEDSGVYFCASSPIIRQETQYFGPGTRLLVL.

This clone has a handful of counts. The gene calls are TRBV6-5 and TRBJ1-5; 9 nucleotides align to TRBD1. The germline gives CDR1 MNHEY, CDR2 SVGAGI. The CDR3 totals 15 residues. Trimming took 1 base from V and 5 from J; bases not matched to a gene: 3. CDR3 protein: CASSYLQGADQPQHF. The CDR3 DNA follows: TGTGCCAGCAGTTACTTACAGGGGGCTGATCAGCCCCAGCATTTT.

The chain joins TRBV7-9 to TRBJ2-7; the D gene is possibly TRBD2 (5 bases). Germline V CDR1 and CDR2: SEHNR, FQNEAQ (reference sequence). The CDR3 consists of 12 residues. With 6 bases removed from V and 6 bases from J, the gap between germline ends came to 12 bases. DNA for the CDR3: TGTGCCAGCAGTCCCCATGGAGGCGAGCAGTACTTC. It specifies CASSPHGGEQYF. The full variable domain, completed using reference TRBV7-9 and TRBJ2-7, is DTGVSQNPRHKITKRGQNVTFRCDPISEHNRLYWYRQTLGQGPEFLTYFQNEAQLEKSRLLSDRFSAERPKGSFSTLEIQRTEQGDSAMYLCASSPHGGEQYFGPGTRLTVT.

V and J are TRBV6-5 and TRBJ2-5; 10 bases fit TRBD1. The J call may be in error: the DNA end matches TRBJ2-7 better. Germline V CDR1 and CDR2: MNHEY, SVGAGI. The CDR3 spans 15 residues. The CDR3 here is CASSYLRDRGNEQYF. As DNA, the CDR3 is TGTGCCAGCAGTTACCTCCGGGACAGGGGTAACGAGCAGTACTTC.

The V call is TRBV5-1, the J call TRBJ2-5; D unresolved. Germline CDR1 and CDR2: SGHRS and YFSETQ. V shed 0 bases and J shed 5 bases, with 11 bases lying between them. CDR3 length: 14 residues. The CDR3 reads CASSLDPGVETQYF. DNA of the CDR3: TGCGCCAGCAGCTTGGATCCGGGTGTGGAGACCCAGTACTTC.

V gene TRBV28 combines with J gene TRBJ2-7, with a possible D match to TRBD2 (6 bases). CDR3 length equals 17 residues. V lost 1 base and J lost 6, with 22 bases in between. Germline V CDR1 and CDR2: MDHEN, SYDVKM. CDR3 nucleotides: TGTGCCAGCAGTTTATTAAAGATAGGGCTAACCGGGGGCGAGCAGTACTTC. It encodes CASSLLKIGLTGGEQYF.

The V gene is TRBV30, the J gene TRBJ1-1, with TRBD1 as a possible D gene (5 bases). Germline V gene sequence: CDR1 GTSNPN, CDR2 SVGIG (reference sequence). Trimming removed 2 bases from V and 3 bases from J, with 10 bases in between. The CDR3 is 13 amino acids. The CDR3 spells CAWSSGLHTEAFF. In nucleotides, the CDR3 is TGTGCCTGGAGTTCAGGGCTCCACACTGAAGCTTTCTTT.

The J gene is TRBJ1-5, the V gene TRBV7-8; TRBD1 aligns across 8 bases. The CDR3 consists of 15 residues. Germline V gene lookup returns CDR1 SGHVS and CDR2 FQNEAQ. With V trimmed by 4 bases and J by 9 bases, 11 bases remained unmatched. CDR3 protein: CASSYSTGVQGPQHF. Written as DNA, the CDR3 is TGTGCCAGCAGCTACTCGACAGGGGTCCAGGGGCCCCAGCATTTT.

On this clone: Germline is not matched at one junction end, which may reflect a read error. The J gene is TRBJ1-2, the V gene TRBV7-9; TRBD1 agrees at 8 bases. This CDR3 comprises 17 residues. CDR1 and CDR2 from the germline V gene are SEHNR and FQNEAQ (reference sequence). CDR3 bases: TGTTCCAGCAGCTTCGGACAGGGTCACCCGTACAACTATGGCTACACCTTC. Its translation is CSSSFGQGHPYNYGYTF. Looking up the rest from reference TRBV7-9 and TRBJ1-2 gives the full variable domain: DTGVSQNPRHKITKRGQNVTFRCDPISEHNRLYWYRQTLGQGPEFLTYFQNEAQLEKSRLLSDRFSAERPKGSFSTLEIQRTEQGDSAMYLCSSSFGQGHPYNYGYTFGSGTRLTVV.

V usage is TRBV9 and J usage is TRBJ2-1, with 14 positions matching TRBD2. CDR1 SGDLS and CDR2 YYNGEE come from the germline V gene. This CDR3 region has 18 residues. J was trimmed by 9 bases and V by 4 bases; bases with no gene match: 15. The CDR3 is CASSSQVGLAGGDREQFF. The DNA of the CDR3 is TGTGCCAGCAGCTCGCAAGTCGGACTAGCGGGAGGTGATCGTGAGCAGTTCTTC.

CDR3 nucleotides: TGTGCCAGCAGCCCTAGAACAGGAGCCGCTAATGAAAAACTGTTTTTT. Amino acids: CASSPRTGAANEKLFF. The chain couples TRBV7-9 to TRBJ1-4, with D perhaps matching TRBD1 (5 bases). Germline loops: CDR1 SEHNR, CDR2 FQNEAQ (reference sequence). V lost 5 bases and J 3 bases, leaving 16 bases between the germline ends. The CDR3 is 16 residues long.

V and J are TRBV28 and TRBJ2-7; tentatively, D is TRBD2 (6 bases). CDR1 and CDR2 (germline): MDHEN, SYDVKM. V was shortened by 3 bases and J by 4 bases, with 7 bases between the two germline ends. This CDR3 region has 12 residues. In DNA form, the CDR3 reads TGTGCCAGCAGTTTCGGGAGATACGAGCAGTACTTC. Amino acids: CASSFGRYEQYF.